This T cell receptor (beta chain) was observed in a study of OX40 agonist ivuxolimab in advanced cancers. Turning to the study itself: Past anti-PD-1, anti-PD-L1 or anti-CTLA-4 therapy was accepted, and approximately 40% had received some.

Findings and limits, study-wide: Clonal expansion by week 6 occurred in CD4+ and CD8+ blood T cells (at 0.1 to 3.0 mg/kg).

Worth noting for this clone: What it binds is unknown.

Deletions cut 3 bases from V and 7 bases from J, with 12 bases between. Germline V gene lookup returns CDR1 SNHLY and CDR2 FYNNEI. This CDR3 is 13 amino acids long. TCRdb's table, derived via immunoSEQ multiplex PCR, lists solely in-frame clones and lacks some. Among roughly 55,000 clones listed, around 86% were seen once. The rearrangement uses TRBV2 and TRBJ1-1; D remains unclear. The sequence was obtained from an adult with an advanced solid tumor such as melanoma, head and neck, liver or kidney cancer. Here the sequenced sample was CD4+ or CD8+ T cells sorted from blood, taken in a trial of the OX40 agonist ivuxolimab. This CDR3 is CASSDYYGGEAFF. The CDR3 DNA sequence: TGTGCCAGCAGTGATTATTATGGCGGTGAAGCTTTCTTT.